This T cell receptor (beta chain) was sequenced during a study of shared T cell receptors in the human thymus. Trimming took 2 bases from V and 3 from J, leaving 13 bases between them. The CDR3 runs 16 residues. Measured with immunoSEQ multiplex PCR; TCRdb has only the in-frame clones, and not every one. The sample lists about 540,000 clones, about 80% occurring once. The same specimen was also included in a second study, on human thymus T cells. That report adds: Obtained as resections during corrective heart surgery, the thymus tissue was then studied. Across thymic and blood repertoires, the usage of V and J genes appeared to be biased.

Sequencing was performed on thymocytes. This rearrangement joins TRBV23-1 to TRBJ2-2; the D gene is possibly TRBD1 (6 bases). TRBV23-1 is an open reading frame whose function is uncertain. The sequence was collected from a boy under three years old with a congenital heart defect. DNA of the CDR3: TGCGCCAGCAGTCAACTACAGGGATGGTACACCGGGGAGCTGTTTTTT. Encoded protein: CASSQLQGWYTGELFF.